Below are 31 T cell receptor beta chains sequenced from a single sample in a study of blood T cell repertoires in COVID-19. The protocol was immunoSEQ multiplex PCR, while the TCRdb copy is restricted to in-frame clones and leaves out a portion. This sample has 300,000 or so clones; approximately 90% occur once, and the top ten carry roughly 2.3%. The source material was peripheral blood. These receptors originate from a woman aged 30 to 39 with COVID-19, enrolled during active disease.

This clone was counted only a few times. The genes are TRBV2 and TRBJ2-2, with D possibly TRBD1 on 5 matching bases. Germline V CDR1 and CDR2: SNHLY, FYNNEI. CDR3 length: 14 residues. V lost 1 base and J lost 7, with 10 bases in between. DNA for the CDR3: TGTGCCAGCAGTGAAGGGCAGGGATACGGGGAGCTGTTTTTT. Translation: CASSEGQGYGELFF.

The V gene is TRBV6-5, the J gene TRBJ2-5; 8 positions match TRBD1. Trimming took 11 bases from V and 5 from J; bases not matched to a gene: 13. The germline CDR1 and CDR2 sequences are MNHEY and SVGAGI. This CDR3 comprises 14 residues. The CDR3 nucleotides are TGTGCCGGCGAGGCAGGGGGCCTCGGCGAGACCCAGTACTTC. Translation gives CAGEAGGLGETQYF.

The chain employs TRBV29-1 and TRBJ2-2, with 9 bases aligning to TRBD1. The V gene's germline CDR1 is SQVTM and CDR2 ANQGSEA. The CDR3 is 17 residues long. V shed 0 bases, J shed 3 bases, and the junction held 8 bases outside the gene matches. CDR3 region: CSVEDSSGQGDTGELFF. CDR3 sequence (DNA): TGCAGCGTTGAAGATTCGTCGGGACAGGGTGACACCGGGGAGCTGTTTTTT.

This sequence joins TRBV23-1 and TRBJ1-6, with D maybe TRBD1 (6 bases). TRBV23-1 is reported as an ORF; its role is uncertain. This CDR3 is built from 14 residues. Trimming left V 3 bases short and J 8 bases short, with 11 bases between. The CDR3 DNA follows: TGCGCCAGCAGTCAGGGGGCCGGGTATTCACCCCTCCACTTT. Translation: CASSQGAGYSPLHF.

V is TRBV3-1 (or the pseudogene TRBV3-2) and J is TRBJ1-1; D is unclear. Germline values: CDR1 LGHDT, CDR2 YNNKEL (reference sequence). This CDR3 contains 15 residues. V dropped 0 bases and J dropped 4 bases, with 12 bases sitting between them. DNA for the CDR3: TGTGCCAGCAGCCAAGATTCCCGGGGAGCCACTGAAGCTTTCTTT. This gives the protein CASSQDSRGATEAFF.

The chain combines TRBV29-1 with TRBJ1-2; 10 bases are shared with TRBD1. Germline V CDR1 and CDR2: SQVTM, ANQGSEA. With V trimmed by 5 bases and J by 6 bases, 3 bases remained unmatched. This CDR3 is built from 12 residues. The CDR3 bases are TGCAGCGTTCGCGGACAGGGGGATGGCTACACCTTC. Translating it yields CSVRGQGDGYTF.

The chain recombines TRBV28 with TRBJ2-7; 10 positions agree with TRBD1. The CDR3 runs to 15 residues. Germline lookup yields CDR1 MDHEN and CDR2 SYDVKM. J gave up 3 bases and V 8 bases, and 10 bases lay outside the gene matches. The CDR3 sequence is CASVSGTGAFYEQYF. The DNA of the CDR3 is TGTGCCAGCGTATCGGGGACAGGGGCTTTCTACGAGCAGTACTTC.

The chain is built from TRBV7-2 and TRBJ2-3; TRBD2 matches 11 bases. CDR1 is SGHTA and CDR2 is FQGNSA in the germline V gene. The V segment lost 5 bases and the J segment 3 bases; nucleotides outside the gene matches: 7. The CDR3 length is 16 residues. For the CDR3, the DNA is TGTGCCAGCAGCCTTCGGACTAGCGGGTCTACAGATACGCAGTATTTT. This gives the protein CASSLRTSGSTDTQYF.

V is TRBV7-9 and J is TRBJ2-3; 8 positions agree with TRBD2. Per germline, CDR1 SEHNR and CDR2 FQNEAQ (reference sequence). The trim removed 1 base at V and 4 bases at J, leaving 1 base unmatched. The CDR3 length is 14 residues. The CDR3 here is CASSLVSGADTQYF. The CDR3 DNA reads TGTGCCAGCAGCTTAGTTAGCGGGGCAGATACGCAGTATTTT.

The rearrangement joins TRBV7-9 to TRBJ2-3, with 8 nucleotides matching TRBD1. Germline values: CDR1 SEHNR, CDR2 FQNEAQ (reference sequence). The J segment lost 3 bases and the V segment lost 7 bases, leaving 27 bases of the junction unmatched. The CDR3 has 21 amino acids. In DNA form, the CDR3 reads TGTGCCAGCACCAAAACGCCCGCTGGTGCAGGGGGCCACCGGGCGACAGATACGCAGTATTTT. Translating gives CASTKTPAGAGGHRATDTQYF.

The chain links TRBV2 to TRBJ1-2; 7 nucleotides match TRBD1. The CDR3 spans 15 residues. CDR1 and CDR2 from the germline V gene are SNHLY and FYNNEI. Trimming at V came to 6 bases and at J to 2 bases, leaving 9 bases not matched to a gene. CDR3 sequence: CASRERDRGNYGYTF. Here the CDR3 DNA reads TGTGCCAGCAGAGAAAGGGACAGAGGCAACTATGGCTACACCTTC.

The rearrangement joins TRBV9 to TRBJ1-4; TRBD1 aligns across 9 bases. This CDR3 region has 17 residues. J was trimmed by 5 bases and V by 3 bases; bases with no gene match: 11. Germline loops: CDR1 SGDLS, CDR2 YYNGEE. Here the CDR3 DNA reads TGTGCCAGCAGCGCAAGGACAGGGGACCCTGGCAATGAAAAACTGTTTTTT. Translating gives CASSARTGDPGNEKLFF.

The V gene is TRBV18, the J gene TRBJ1-2; D unclear. The CDR3 length is 14 residues. V shed 2 bases and J shed 4 bases, with 11 bases lying between them. Germline V gene lookup returns CDR1 KGHSH and CDR2 LQKENI. The CDR3 region has the DNA TGTGCCAGCTCACCATCAGATCGCGGCTATGGCTACACCTTC. Translation: CASSPSDRGYGYTF.

The rearrangement uses TRBV28 and TRBJ1-1; D unresolved. V lost 5 bases to trimming and J lost 6 bases, with 7 bases between them. Germline V gene lookup returns CDR1 MDHEN and CDR2 SYDVKM. The CDR3 consists of 11 residues. The CDR3 DNA follows: TGTGCCAGCAGTACGAGAGCTGAAGCTTTCTTT. This codes for CASSTRAEAFF.

The gene calls are TRBV6-5 and TRBJ2-7, with a possible D match to TRBD1 (5 bases). The CDR3 is made up of 14 amino acids. CDR1 is MNHEY, CDR2 SVGAGI, per germline. Between the trimmed V and J ends, which lost 5 bases and 6 bases, there was a span of 17 bases. The CDR3 protein is CASSRGRAFSEQYF. The CDR3 DNA is TGTGCCAGCAGTAGGGGCCGTGCATTCTCCGAGCAGTACTTC.

In its sample, this clone was seen once. The chain couples TRBV30 to TRBJ2-5; D is perhaps TRBD1 (6 bases). CDR3 length: 14 amino acids. Germline lookup yields CDR1 GTSNPN and CDR2 SVGIG (reference sequence). V lost 7 bases to trimming and J lost 1 base, with 16 bases between them. The CDR3 sequence is CAYQLDRPQETQYF. For the CDR3, the DNA is TGTGCCTACCAATTGGACAGACCCCAAGAGACCCAGTACTTC. Full variable domain (remainder filled in from reference TRBV30 and TRBJ2-5): SQTIHQWPATLVQPVGSPLSLECTVEGTSNPNLYWYRQAAGRGLQLLFYSVGIGQISSEVPQNLSASRPQDRQFILSSKKLLLSDSGFYLCAYQLDRPQETQYFGPGTRLLVL.

The J gene is TRBJ2-7, the V gene TRBV28; possibly TRBD1 for D (6 bases). V lost 5 bases, J lost 2 bases, and 13 bases lay in between. The CDR3 is 14 amino acids. Germline V gene lookup returns CDR1 MDHEN and CDR2 SYDVKM. DNA for the CDR3: TGTGCCAGCAGTGATCGCAGGGGAACCTACGAGCAGTACTTC. Its protein product is CASSDRRGTYEQYF.

The rearrangement uses TRBV9 and TRBJ1-1; 7 bases fit TRBD1. The germline gives CDR1 SGDLS, CDR2 YYNGEE. This CDR3 is built from 15 residues. With 3 bases clipped from V and 3 bases from J, the junction kept 8 bases outside the gene matches. The CDR3, as DNA: TGTGCCAGCAGCGCTCTACAGGGGTCCTACACTGAAGCTTTCTTT. Its protein product is CASSALQGSYTEAFF.

This chain joins TRBV28 and TRBJ1-4; maybe TRBD1 (6 bases). The CDR3 sequence is 15 residues long. Germline CDR1 MDHEN, CDR2 SYDVKM. V was pared by 2 bases and J by 5 bases, with 12 bases between. Written as DNA, the CDR3 is TGTGCCAGCAGTTTACAGGGGTTGGCAAATGAAAAACTGTTTTTT. Translated, it gives CASSLQGLANEKLFF. Drawing the rest from reference TRBV28 and TRBJ1-4, the complete variable domain is DVKVTQSSRYLVKRTGEKVFLECVQDMDHENMFWYRQDPGLGLRLIYFSYDVKMKEKGDIPEGYSVSREKKERFSLILESASTNQTSMYLCASSLQGLANEKLFFGSGTQLSVL.

This clone has just a few counts. This chain links TRBV9 with TRBJ2-7, with TRBD1 identical over 7 bases. J was trimmed by 2 bases and V by 1 base; bases with no gene match: 12. The CDR3 sequence is 17 residues long. CDR1 and CDR2 (germline): SGDLS, YYNGEE. DNA for the CDR3: TGTGCCAGCAGCGTATATGAGGGGACAGCCTTGACCTACGAGCAGTACTTC. Translation: CASSVYEGTALTYEQYF.

The chain uses TRBV19 and TRBJ2-5, with D possibly matching TRBD2 (5 bases). Per the germline V gene, CDR1 is LNHDA and CDR2 is SQIVND (reference sequence). CDR3 length: 15 amino acids. V dropped 3 bases and J dropped 1 base, with 12 bases sitting between them. The CDR3 region is CASSITPSGQETQYF. Here the CDR3 DNA reads TGTGCCAGTAGTATCACCCCCAGCGGCCAAGAGACCCAGTACTTC.

J is TRBJ1-2 and V is TRBV5-1; D is possibly TRBD1 (6 bases). The germline gives CDR1 SGHRS, CDR2 YFSETQ. The CDR3 length is 13 residues. V gave up 0 bases and J gave up 6 bases, with 9 bases separating them. CDR3 nucleotides: TGCGCCAGCAGCTTGGGCAGGGGTGATGGCTACACCTTC. This sequence encodes CASSLGRGDGYTF.

The count of this clone is one. The V and J genes are TRBV2 and TRBJ2-3, with 9 bases matching TRBD2. This CDR3 is 17 amino acids long. Losses at the gene ends were 5 bases for V and 2 bases for J; bases not matched to a gene: 11. Germline V gene lookup returns CDR1 SNHLY and CDR2 FYNNEI. DNA for the CDR3: TGTGCCAGCAGTCTCCCTAGCGGGACCTGGGCCACAGATACGCAGTATTTT. Encoded protein: CASSLPSGTWATDTQYF.

The chain recombines TRBV2 with TRBJ2-1; 10 bases align to TRBD2. With V trimmed by 4 bases and J by 4 bases, 4 bases remained unmatched. Germline lookup yields CDR1 SNHLY and CDR2 FYNNEI. CDR3 size: 15 residues. CDR3 protein: CASSARLAGYNEQFF. The DNA for the CDR3 is TGTGCCAGCAGTGCCCGACTAGCGGGTTACAATGAGCAGTTCTTC.

V gene TRBV30 combines with J gene TRBJ1-5; D unresolved. The CDR3 spans 13 residues. Per germline, CDR1 GTSNPN and CDR2 SVGIG (reference sequence). With 3 bases removed from V and 3 bases from J, the gap between germline ends came to 9 bases. For the CDR3, the DNA is TGTGCCTGGAGGGGGAGTGACAATCAGCCCCAGCATTTT. Translated, it gives CAWRGSDNQPQHF. The full variable domain, completed using reference TRBV30 and TRBJ1-5, is SQTIHQWPATLVQPVGSPLSLECTVEGTSNPNLYWYRQAAGRGLQLLFYSVGIGQISSEVPQNLSASRPQDRQFILSSKKLLLSDSGFYLCAWRGSDNQPQHFGDGTRLSIL.

The DNA of the CDR3 is TGTGCCAGTAGTATAGATAGCGGGGCCAGAAGCTATGGCTACACCTTC. This sequence encodes CASSIDSGARSYGYTF. The chain is built from TRBV19 and TRBJ1-2; possibly TRBD1 for D (5 bases). Per germline, CDR1 LNHDA and CDR2 SQIVND (reference sequence). This CDR3 spans 16 amino acids. V lost 0 bases to trimming and J lost 4 bases, with 15 bases between them. Combining the CDR3 with reference TRBV19 and TRBJ1-2 gives the whole variable domain DGGITQSPKYLFRKEGQNVTLSCEQNLNHDAMYWYRQDPGQGLRLIYYSQIVNDFQKGDIAEGYSVSREKKESFPLTVTSAQKNPTAFYLCASSIDSGARSYGYTFGSGTRLTVV.

The CDR3 DNA is TGTGCCAGCAGCCCCCGACTAGCGGGAGTAGGGGAGCAGTACTTC. Translation: CASSPRLAGVGEQYF. V gene TRBV14 combines with J gene TRBJ2-7; 12 nucleotides line up with TRBD2. Germline V CDR1 and CDR2: SGHDN, FVKESK. The V gene end was trimmed by 4 bases and the J gene end by 7 bases; junction bases not matched to a gene: 8. The CDR3 contains 15 residues.

For the CDR3, the DNA is TGTGCCAGCAGCTTCCTAGCGGGAGATTCCTACGAGCAGTACTTC. Translation gives CASSFLAGDSYEQYF. The chain recombines TRBV7-9 with TRBJ2-7; 10 nucleotides agree with TRBD2. CDR3 length: 15 residues. Germline assignment: CDR1 SEHNR and CDR2 FQNEAQ (reference sequence). V lost 3 bases to trimming and J lost 1 base; unmatched junction nucleotides: 3.

The J gene is TRBJ1-2, the V gene TRBV30; no definite D call. CDR3 length equals 13 residues. Deletions cut 0 bases from V and 7 bases from J, with 12 bases between. Germline CDR1 reads GTSNPN; CDR2 reads SVGIG (reference sequence). This CDR3 reads CAWSVAQVGGYTF. The CDR3 region has the DNA TGTGCCTGGAGTGTGGCTCAGGTGGGTGGCTACACCTTC.

This clone has just one count. The rearrangement uses TRBV6-4 and TRBJ2-6; TRBD1 agrees at 12 bases. The CDR3 sequence is 19 residues long. Germline V gene data show CDR1 as MRHNA and CDR2 as SNTAGT. The V and J ends lost 6 bases and 0 bases, in that order; junction bases with no gene match: 9. Here the CDR3 DNA reads TGTGCCAGCAGCATGGGGACAGGGGGCATTCTCTCTGGGGCCAACGTCCTGACTTTC. Its protein product is CASSMGTGGILSGANVLTF.

A single count supports this clone. The chain links TRBV6-5 to TRBJ2-2; 7 bases fit TRBD1. The germline V gene has CDR1 MNHEY and CDR2 SVGAGI. The ends lost 6 bases at V and 0 bases at J; junction bases unmatched: 4. The CDR3 consists of 15 residues. The CDR3 DNA reads TGTGCCAGCAGCCACAGGGGTTCGAACACCGGGGAGCTGTTTTTT. Its protein is CASSHRGSNTGELFF.